This T cell receptor beta chain derives from a study of response to subunit inactivated influenza vaccine. The sample holds a few counts of this clonotype. Germline CDR1 is SGHTA and CDR2 is FQGNSA. The CDR3 length is 15 residues. V shed 2 bases, J shed 6 bases, and the junction held 3 bases outside the gene matches. TCRdb processed the RT-PCR reads anew with MiXCR; each CDR3 protein has one entry. This table has more than 450,000 distinct CDR3 sequences, approximately 7.7% appearing once. The sequencing here drew on PBMCs from blood, taken roughly 24 months after vaccination. The rearrangement uses TRBV7-2 and TRBJ2-2, with TRBD2 matching over 10 bases. This clonotype was obtained from a man aged 50-75 years who received an inactivated influenza vaccine. CDR3 DNA: TGTGCCAGCAGCTTAAGCGGGGGGGCCGCCGGGGAGCTGTTTTTT. Translating gives CASSLSGGAAGELFF.